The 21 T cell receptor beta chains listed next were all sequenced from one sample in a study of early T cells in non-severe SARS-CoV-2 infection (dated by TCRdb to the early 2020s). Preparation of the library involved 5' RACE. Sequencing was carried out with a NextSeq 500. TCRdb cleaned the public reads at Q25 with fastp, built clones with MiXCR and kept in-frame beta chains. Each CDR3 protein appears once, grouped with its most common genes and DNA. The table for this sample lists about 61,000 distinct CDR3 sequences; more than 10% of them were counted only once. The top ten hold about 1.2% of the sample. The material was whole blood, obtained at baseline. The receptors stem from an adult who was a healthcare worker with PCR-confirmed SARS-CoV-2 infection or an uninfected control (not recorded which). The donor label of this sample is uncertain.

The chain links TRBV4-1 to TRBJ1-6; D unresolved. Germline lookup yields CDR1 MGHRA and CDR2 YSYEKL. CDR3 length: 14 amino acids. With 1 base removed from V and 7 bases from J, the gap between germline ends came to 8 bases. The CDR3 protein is CASSQVGANSPLHF. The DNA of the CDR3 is TGCGCCAGCAGCCAAGTCGGCGCAAATTCACCCCTCCACTTT.

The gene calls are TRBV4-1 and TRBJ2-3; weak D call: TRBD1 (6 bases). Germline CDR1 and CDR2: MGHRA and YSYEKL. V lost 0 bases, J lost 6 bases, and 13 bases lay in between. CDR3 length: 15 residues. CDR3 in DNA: TGCGCCAGCAGCCAAGAGGACAGACGAGTGGATACGCAGTATTTT. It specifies CASSQEDRRVDTQYF.

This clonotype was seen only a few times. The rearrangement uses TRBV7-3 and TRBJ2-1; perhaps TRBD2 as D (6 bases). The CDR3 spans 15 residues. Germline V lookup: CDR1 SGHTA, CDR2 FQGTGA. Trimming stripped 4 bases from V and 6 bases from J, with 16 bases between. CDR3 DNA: TGTGCCAGCAGCTCTACCTGGGTTAGCGGCAATGAGCAGTTCTTC. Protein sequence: CASSSTWVSGNEQFF.

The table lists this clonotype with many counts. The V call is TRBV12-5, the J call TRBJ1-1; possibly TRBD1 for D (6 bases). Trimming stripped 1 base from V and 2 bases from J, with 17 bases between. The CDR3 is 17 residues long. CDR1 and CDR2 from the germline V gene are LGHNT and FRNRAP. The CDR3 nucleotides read TGTGCTAGTGGTTTGGACCCGGCCTGGGGGGGCAACACTGAAGCTTTCTTT. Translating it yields CASGLDPAWGGNTEAFF.

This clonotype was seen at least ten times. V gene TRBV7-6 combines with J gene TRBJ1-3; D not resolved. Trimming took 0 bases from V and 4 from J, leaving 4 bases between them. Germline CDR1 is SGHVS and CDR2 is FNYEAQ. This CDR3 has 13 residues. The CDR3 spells CASSLAGGNTIYF. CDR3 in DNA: TGTGCCAGCAGCTTAGCGGGGGGAAACACCATATATTTT.

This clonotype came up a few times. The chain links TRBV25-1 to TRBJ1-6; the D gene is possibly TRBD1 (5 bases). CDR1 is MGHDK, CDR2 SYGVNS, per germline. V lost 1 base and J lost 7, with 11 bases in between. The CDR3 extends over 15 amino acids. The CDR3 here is CASSELGKGNSPLHF. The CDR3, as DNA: TGTGCCAGCAGTGAATTGGGTAAGGGGAATTCACCCCTCCACTTT.

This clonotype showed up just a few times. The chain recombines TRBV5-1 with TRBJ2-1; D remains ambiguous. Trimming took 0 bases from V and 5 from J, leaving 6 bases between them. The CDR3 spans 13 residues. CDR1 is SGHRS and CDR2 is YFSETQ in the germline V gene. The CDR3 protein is CASSLVGNNEQFF. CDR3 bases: TGCGCCAGCAGCTTGGTAGGCAACAATGAGCAGTTCTTC.

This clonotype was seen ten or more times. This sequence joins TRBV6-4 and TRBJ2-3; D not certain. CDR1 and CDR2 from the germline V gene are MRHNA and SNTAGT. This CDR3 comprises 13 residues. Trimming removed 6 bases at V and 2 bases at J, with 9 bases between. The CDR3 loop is CASSSQVTDTQYF. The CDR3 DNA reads TGTGCCAGCAGCAGCCAAGTCACAGATACGCAGTATTTT.

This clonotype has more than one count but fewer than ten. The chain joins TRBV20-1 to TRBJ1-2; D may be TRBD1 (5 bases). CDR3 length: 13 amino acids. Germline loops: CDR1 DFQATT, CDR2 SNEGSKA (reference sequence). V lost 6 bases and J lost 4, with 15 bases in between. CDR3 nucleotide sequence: TGCAGTGCAAGCCCTCAGGGAAGCTATGGCTACACCTTC. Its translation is CSASPQGSYGYTF.

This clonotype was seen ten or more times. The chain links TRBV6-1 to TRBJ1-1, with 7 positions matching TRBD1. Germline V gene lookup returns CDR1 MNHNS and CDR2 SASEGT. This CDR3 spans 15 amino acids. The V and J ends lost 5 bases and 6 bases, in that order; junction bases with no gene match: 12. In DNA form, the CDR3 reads TGTGCCAGCAGTCCCCGAGGGACAGAAAGTCCTGAAGCTTTCTTT. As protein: CASSPRGTESPEAFF.

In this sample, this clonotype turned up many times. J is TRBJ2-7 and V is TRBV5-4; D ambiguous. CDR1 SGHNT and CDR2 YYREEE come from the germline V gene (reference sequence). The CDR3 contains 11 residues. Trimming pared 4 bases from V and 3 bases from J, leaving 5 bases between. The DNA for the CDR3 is TGTGCCAGCAGCAACTACTACGAGCAGTACGTC. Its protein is CASSNYYEQYV.

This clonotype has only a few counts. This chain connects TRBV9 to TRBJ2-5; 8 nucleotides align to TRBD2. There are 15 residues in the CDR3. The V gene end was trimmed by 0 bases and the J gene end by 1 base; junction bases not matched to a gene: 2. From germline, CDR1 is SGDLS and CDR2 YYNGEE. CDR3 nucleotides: TGTGCCAGCAGCGTAGAAGCGGGAGCCCAAGAGACCCAGTACTTC. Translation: CASSVEAGAQETQYF.

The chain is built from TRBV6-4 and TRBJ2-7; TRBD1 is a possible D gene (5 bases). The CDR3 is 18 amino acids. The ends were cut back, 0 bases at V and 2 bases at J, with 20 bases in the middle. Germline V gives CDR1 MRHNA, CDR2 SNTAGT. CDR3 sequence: CASSDSRPTLGAPYEQYV. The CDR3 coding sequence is TGTGCCAGCAGTGACTCTCGGCCCACCCTAGGGGCCCCCTACGAGCAGTACGTC.

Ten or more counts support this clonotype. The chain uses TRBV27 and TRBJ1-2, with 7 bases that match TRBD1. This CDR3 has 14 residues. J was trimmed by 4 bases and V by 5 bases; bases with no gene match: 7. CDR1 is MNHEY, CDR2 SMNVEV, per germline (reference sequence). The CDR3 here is CASSPGQMTYGYTF. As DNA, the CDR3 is TGTGCCAGCAGTCCGGGACAGATGACCTATGGCTACACCTTC.

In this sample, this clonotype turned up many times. CDR3 in DNA: TGTGCCAGCAACTGGGCAGGGGGGAACGAGCAGTACGTC. Translation gives CASNWAGGNEQYV. V usage is TRBV2 and J usage is TRBJ2-7; the D gene is possibly TRBD1 (7 bases). V lost 7 bases and J lost 5, with 15 bases in between. CDR1 SNHLY and CDR2 FYNNEI come from the germline V gene. The CDR3 totals 13 residues.

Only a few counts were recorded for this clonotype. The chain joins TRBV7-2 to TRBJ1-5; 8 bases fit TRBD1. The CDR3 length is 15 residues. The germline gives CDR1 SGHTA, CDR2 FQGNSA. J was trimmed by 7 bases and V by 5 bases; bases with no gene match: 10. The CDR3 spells CASSPGGTGRQPQHF. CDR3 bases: TGTGCCAGCAGCCCTGGCGGGACAGGCCGACAGCCCCAGCATTTT.

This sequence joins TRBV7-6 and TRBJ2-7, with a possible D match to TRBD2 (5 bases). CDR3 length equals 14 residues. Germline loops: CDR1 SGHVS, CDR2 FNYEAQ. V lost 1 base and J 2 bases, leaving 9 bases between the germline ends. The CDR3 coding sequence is TGTGCCAGCAGCTTAGTAGCGCAGGCCTACGAGCAGTACGTC. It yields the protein CASSLVAQAYEQYV.

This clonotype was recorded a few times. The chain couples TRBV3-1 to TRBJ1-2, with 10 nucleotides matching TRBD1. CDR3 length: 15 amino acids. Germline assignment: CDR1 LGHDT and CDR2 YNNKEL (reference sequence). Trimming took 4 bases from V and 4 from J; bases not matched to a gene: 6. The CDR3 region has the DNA TGTGCCAGCAGCCTCCAACGGACAGGGGGCTATGGCTACACCTTC. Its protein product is CASSLQRTGGYGYTF.

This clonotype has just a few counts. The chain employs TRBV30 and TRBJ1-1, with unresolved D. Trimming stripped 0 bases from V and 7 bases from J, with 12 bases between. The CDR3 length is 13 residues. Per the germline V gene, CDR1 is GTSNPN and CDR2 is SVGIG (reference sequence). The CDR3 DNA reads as TGTGCCTGGAGTGTACTCGGGCAGGATGAAGCTTTCTTT. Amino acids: CAWSVLGQDEAFF.

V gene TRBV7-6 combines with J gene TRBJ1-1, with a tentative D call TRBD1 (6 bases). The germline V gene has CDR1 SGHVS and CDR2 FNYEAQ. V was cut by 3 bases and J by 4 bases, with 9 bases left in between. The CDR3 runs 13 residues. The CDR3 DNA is TGTGCCAGCAGCTTGACAGGTCCCACTGAAGCTTTCTTT. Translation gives CASSLTGPTEAFF.

The CDR3 DNA follows: TGTGCCAGCAGCGTAGCCCCGTTGGTAGCTGTCGATCAGTTCTTC. This codes for CASSVAPLVAVDQFF. The chain uses TRBV9 and TRBJ2-1; no clear D. The CDR3 consists of 15 residues. Germline values: CDR1 SGDLS, CDR2 YYNGEE. V was clipped by 0 bases and J by 13 bases, with 20 bases between them.